This is a list of T cell receptor beta chains from one sample in a study of T-cell memory formation after mild COVID-19. In TCRdb, the 5' RACE reads were re-called with MiXCR into one record per CDR3 protein. The sample includes about 350,000 distinct CDR3 sequences, approximately 15% of them seen just once. The sequenced material came from PBMCs or a T cell subset sorted from them (not recorded which). These receptors were taken from a man aged 18-30 years who had mild COVID-19 (a few samples of this study predate the infection). Cell type and time point are not known. CDR3s include the opening cysteine and the closing phenylalanine or tryptophan. Fields, in order: CDR3 DNA, CDR3 protein, J gene, D gene, clone size, V gene. A D gene is named only where the DNA matches it firmly. Not every row has a clone size; where given, it reads once, few, many or a size class.

DNA: TGTGCCAGCCGCTCGGGGGACAGTGTGTTCTTC
CDR3: CASRSGDSVFF
J: TRBJ2-1
D: -
size: many
V: TRBV7-2

DNA: TGTGCCAGCAGTTTCCGACAGGGCTTCGCAGCTTTCTTT
CDR3: CASSFRQGFAAFF
J: TRBJ1-1
D: TRBD1
size: few
V: TRBV6-5

DNA: TGTGCCAGCAGTTTCCCGGGACAGGGCTTGAACACCGGGGAGCTGTTTTTT
CDR3: CASSFPGQGLNTGELFF
J: TRBJ2-2
D: TRBD1
size: many
V: TRBV12-3/TRBV12-4

DNA: TGTGCCAGCAGCCGATCTCACCAGGGGATAAGCGAGCAGTACTTC
CDR3: CASSRSHQGISEQYF
J: TRBJ2-7
D: -
size: many
V: TRBV7-9

DNA: TGTGCCAGCAGGACAAACCAGGTGCACTATGGCTACACCTTC
CDR3: CASRTNQVHYGYTF
J: TRBJ1-2
D: -
size: -
V: TRBV6-5

DNA: TGTGCCAGCATGCCCAGGGCTCCCACCGGGGAGCTGTTTTTT
CDR3: CASMPRAPTGELFF
J: TRBJ2-2
D: -
size: -
V: TRBV6-2/TRBV6-3

DNA: TGTGCCAGCAGCCCCGGCAGGGCCCGCACCGGGGAGCTGTTTTTT
CDR3: CASSPGRARTGELFF
J: TRBJ2-2
D: -
size: few
V: TRBV7-9

DNA: TGTGCCAGCAGCGCTACTAGCGGGGCAATTTACGAGCAGTACTTC
CDR3: CASSATSGAIYEQYF
J: TRBJ2-7
D: TRBD2
size: many
V: TRBV3-1

DNA: TGTGCCAGCAGCCCCGTGACTAGCGGGGGTCCCGGGGAGCTGTTTTTT
CDR3: CASSPVTSGGPGELFF
J: TRBJ2-2
D: TRBD2
size: -
V: TRBV7-6

DNA: TGTGCCAGCAGCTCGGGGGACAGTGCCTACGAGCAGTACTTC
CDR3: CASSSGDSAYEQYF
J: TRBJ2-7
D: -
size: -
V: TRBV9

DNA: TGTGCCAGCTCAGGGACAGGGGGAGGCAATCAGCCCCAGCATTTT
CDR3: CASSGTGGGNQPQHF
J: TRBJ1-5
D: TRBD1
size: few
V: TRBV18

DNA: TGTGCCAGCAGTAGACCGCCTAGGGACAACAATCAGCCCCAGCATTTT
CDR3: CASSRPPRDNNQPQHF
J: TRBJ1-5
D: -
size: -
V: TRBV6-2/TRBV6-3

DNA: TGTGCCAGCAGTTACACAGGGGGCTCGGGAGCTTTCTTT
CDR3: CASSYTGGSGAFF
J: TRBJ1-1
D: TRBD1
size: -
V: TRBV6-5

DNA: TGTGCCAGCAGCCCGCTCGTTATCGGAGAGACCCAGTACTTC
CDR3: CASSPLVIGETQYF
J: TRBJ2-5
D: -
size: few
V: TRBV7-2

DNA: TGTGCCACCAGTCCCGACCCGTTAGCTAACTATGGCTACACCTTC
CDR3: CATSPDPLANYGYTF
J: TRBJ1-2
D: -
size: many
V: TRBV15

DNA: TGTGCCAGCAGTTACTCCACACCCCTCGGTGGAAAACTGTTTTTT
CDR3: CASSYSTPLGGKLFF
J: TRBJ1-4
D: -
size: -
V: TRBV6-5

DNA: TGCGCCAGCAGCTCCCAAAGGGAGACCCAGTACTTC
CDR3: CASSSQRETQYF
J: TRBJ2-5
D: -
size: few
V: TRBV5-1

DNA: TGTGCCAGCAGTGACCTAGCGGGGGCCTCCTACAATGAGCAGTTCTTC
CDR3: CASSDLAGASYNEQFF
J: TRBJ2-1
D: TRBD2
size: -
V: TRBV6-4

DNA: TGTGCCAGCAGCTTGTCCGGGACACCCCTCCACTTT
CDR3: CASSLSGTPLHF
J: TRBJ1-6
D: -
size: -
V: TRBV7-2

DNA: TGCAGTGCCCCGTCTGGGGTCAACTATGGCTACACCTTC
CDR3: CSAPSGVNYGYTF
J: TRBJ1-2
D: -
size: -
V: TRBV20-1

DNA: TGTGCCTCTAGGGCCACTGATTACAATGAGCAGTTCTTC
CDR3: CASRATDYNEQFF
J: TRBJ2-1
D: -
size: -
V: TRBV28

DNA: TGTGCCAGTAGTATCCCGACGAGCCTTTATGGCACTGAAGCTTTCTTT
CDR3: CASSIPTSLYGTEAFF
J: TRBJ1-1
D: -
size: -
V: TRBV19

DNA: TGTGCCAGCTCACCCGGGACAGGGAGTCGATACGAGCAGTACTTC
CDR3: CASSPGTGSRYEQYF
J: TRBJ2-7
D: TRBD1
size: few
V: TRBV18

DNA: TGTGCCAGCAGTGCAGGCGTAGGACTAGCGGGTGGAGATACGCAGTATTTT
CDR3: CASSAGVGLAGGDTQYF
J: TRBJ2-3
D: TRBD2
size: -
V: TRBV6-2/TRBV6-3

DNA: TGTGCCAGCAGTTTATGGGGTGCAGGGGGCGCAGATACGCAGTATTTT
CDR3: CASSLWGAGGADTQYF
J: TRBJ2-3
D: TRBD1
size: -
V: TRBV12-3/TRBV12-4

DNA: TGCAGTGCTAGACGGACAGGGAGGGATGGCTACACCTTC
CDR3: CSARRTGRDGYTF
J: TRBJ1-2
D: TRBD1
size: many
V: TRBV20-1

DNA: TGTGCCAGCAGTGGACTAGCGGACCAAGAGACCCAGTACTTC
CDR3: CASSGLADQETQYF
J: TRBJ2-5
D: TRBD2
size: few
V: TRBV2

DNA: TGCGCCAGCAGGCAGGCCGGGACAGGGAATTCACCCCTCCACTTT
CDR3: CASRQAGTGNSPLHF
J: TRBJ1-6
D: TRBD1
size: few
V: TRBV4-1

DNA: TGTGCCAGCAGCCGGGACAAACGCTACACCTTC
CDR3: CASSRDKRYTF
J: TRBJ1-2
D: -
size: -
V: TRBV7-2

DNA: TGTGCCAGCAGACTAGTTTATGAGCAGTTCTTC
CDR3: CASRLVYEQFF
J: TRBJ2-1
D: -
size: -
V: TRBV2

DNA: TGTGCCGCCCTGGGACCGAGCACAGATACGCAGTATTTT
CDR3: CAALGPSTDTQYF
J: TRBJ2-3
D: -
size: -
V: TRBV6-6

DNA: TGTGCCAGCAGCCGCCAGGGAAAACTGTTTTTT
CDR3: CASSRQGKLFF
J: TRBJ1-4
D: -
size: -
V: TRBV7-9

DNA: TGTGCCAGCAGCCCGGGGCCAGCCAAAAACATTCAGTACTTC
CDR3: CASSPGPAKNIQYF
J: TRBJ2-4
D: -
size: many
V: TRBV6-5

DNA: TGTGCCACCAGCAGAGATGCCGGTTCAAATCAGCCCCAGCATTTT
CDR3: CATSRDAGSNQPQHF
J: TRBJ1-5
D: -
size: -
V: TRBV15

DNA: TGCAGCGGCCTACAGGGCCCTAGTGGCTACACCTTC
CDR3: CSGLQGPSGYTF
J: TRBJ1-2
D: -
size: many
V: TRBV29-1

DNA: TGTGCCAGCAGCTTAGGGACTAGCTACGGCACAGATACGCAGTATTTT
CDR3: CASSLGTSYGTDTQYF
J: TRBJ2-3
D: TRBD2
size: -
V: TRBV7-3

DNA: TGCGCCAGCAGCTCTGGACGGGGCACAGATACGCAGTATTTT
CDR3: CASSSGRGTDTQYF
J: TRBJ2-3
D: -
size: many
V: TRBV5-1

DNA: TGCAGTGCTAGAAAGCCGTCGGCTAATGAAAAACTGTTTTTT
CDR3: CSARKPSANEKLFF
J: TRBJ1-4
D: -
size: few
V: TRBV20-1

DNA: TGTGCCAGCAGTTACATGCGAAGCTCTGGAAACACCATATATTTT
CDR3: CASSYMRSSGNTIYF
J: TRBJ1-3
D: -
size: few
V: TRBV6-6

DNA: TGTGCCAGCAGCTTAGCCCCCCCGGGAGGTGAAGCTTTCTTT
CDR3: CASSLAPPGGEAFF
J: TRBJ1-1
D: -
size: few
V: TRBV7-9

DNA: TGTGCCAGCAGTCAAGGACTAGCGGGGGCGGGAGAGACCCAGTACTTC
CDR3: CASSQGLAGAGETQYF
J: TRBJ2-5
D: TRBD2
size: few
V: TRBV12-3/TRBV12-4

DNA: TGCAGTGCCACCCCCGGGACAGAAAACACTGAAGCTTTCTTT
CDR3: CSATPGTENTEAFF
J: TRBJ1-1
D: TRBD1
size: -
V: TRBV20-1

DNA: TGCGCCAGCAGCCAAGGCCCAGCGGGGGGAATCTCGGGCACCGGGGAGCTGTTTTTT
CDR3: CASSQGPAGGISGTGELFF
J: TRBJ2-2
D: TRBD2
size: -
V: TRBV4-3

DNA: TGTGCCAGCAGCTCCCCTAGCAGGGCCGATACGCAGTATTTT
CDR3: CASSSPSRADTQYF
J: TRBJ2-3
D: -
size: -
V: TRBV11-3

DNA: TGTGCCAGCACCACCTCCGGCGGAAGCACAGATACGCAGTATTTT
CDR3: CASTTSGGSTDTQYF
J: TRBJ2-3
D: -
size: -
V: TRBV12-3/TRBV12-4

DNA: TGTGCCAGCAGCTTAGCGGAAAGCGAGCAGTACTTC
CDR3: CASSLAESEQYF
J: TRBJ2-7
D: -
size: few
V: TRBV7-6

DNA: TGCGCCAGCAGCCAGGACACCGCCTACTACAATGAGCAGTTCTTC
CDR3: CASSQDTAYYNEQFF
J: TRBJ2-1
D: -
size: few
V: TRBV4-3

DNA: TGCGCCAGCAGCCCAGGACAGATGGAGACCCAGTACTTC
CDR3: CASSPGQMETQYF
J: TRBJ2-5
D: -
size: many
V: TRBV5-1

DNA: TGTGCCAGCAGCCCTTGGACAGGAGGGGGGGAGACCCAGTACTTC
CDR3: CASSPWTGGGETQYF
J: TRBJ2-5
D: -
size: many
V: TRBV7-6

DNA: TGCAGCGTTGACGGCAGGGGAGACACTGAAGCTTTCTTT
CDR3: CSVDGRGDTEAFF
J: TRBJ1-1
D: -
size: few
V: TRBV29-1

DNA: TGTGCCAGCAGAAGACGACAGCCCAACTATGGCTACACCTTC
CDR3: CASRRRQPNYGYTF
J: TRBJ1-2
D: -
size: -
V: TRBV6-5

DNA: TGCGCCAGCAGCTGGCGTCCCGATTTTGCCGCAGATACGCAGTATTTT
CDR3: CASSWRPDFAADTQYF
J: TRBJ2-3
D: -
size: -
V: TRBV5-1

DNA: TGTGCCAGCAGTGATACAGACAGGGGTATTGATTCACCCCTCCACTTT
CDR3: CASSDTDRGIDSPLHF
J: TRBJ1-6
D: TRBD1
size: few
V: TRBV6-1

DNA: TGTGCCAGCAGTTTACCAGGGCAGGGCGGGAAGCCCCAGCATTTT
CDR3: CASSLPGQGGKPQHF
J: TRBJ1-5
D: -
size: -
V: TRBV28

DNA: TGCGCCAGCAGTCTGGGGGTCATTGGTCAGCCCCAGCATTTT
CDR3: CASSLGVIGQPQHF
J: TRBJ1-5
D: -
size: -
V: TRBV5-1